This T cell receptor beta chain appears in the sequencing data of a study of cytomegalovirus exposure and HLA in healthy donors. For the study at large: The roughly 120 million unique TCR beta sequences, from 150 million to 200 million T cells, were found by an earlier analysis. Study findings and constraints: Most TCR sequences were seen very rarely across donors, but some public TCRs occurred in many.

PCR primers comprised 60 Vbeta and 13 Jbeta primers. Assay: immunoSEQ multiplex PCR; the TCRdb copy retains only in-frame clones and omits some. The sample holds about 200,000 clones, about four fifths seen once. This clone turned up a few times. Its antigen remains unidentified. The CDR3 contains 14 residues. V was trimmed by 0 bases and J by 5 bases, leaving 10 bases between them. In germline, CDR1 is SGHAT, CDR2 FQNNGV. This TCR was recovered from a boy between 2 and 10 years old in good health and CMV-seronegative. The sample consisted of PBMCs. The rearrangement uses TRBV11-2 and TRBJ1-2; D is undetermined. CDR3 region: CASSLDSRVYGYTF. CDR3 nucleotides: TGTGCCAGCAGCTTAGATTCCCGGGTGTATGGCTACACCTTC.